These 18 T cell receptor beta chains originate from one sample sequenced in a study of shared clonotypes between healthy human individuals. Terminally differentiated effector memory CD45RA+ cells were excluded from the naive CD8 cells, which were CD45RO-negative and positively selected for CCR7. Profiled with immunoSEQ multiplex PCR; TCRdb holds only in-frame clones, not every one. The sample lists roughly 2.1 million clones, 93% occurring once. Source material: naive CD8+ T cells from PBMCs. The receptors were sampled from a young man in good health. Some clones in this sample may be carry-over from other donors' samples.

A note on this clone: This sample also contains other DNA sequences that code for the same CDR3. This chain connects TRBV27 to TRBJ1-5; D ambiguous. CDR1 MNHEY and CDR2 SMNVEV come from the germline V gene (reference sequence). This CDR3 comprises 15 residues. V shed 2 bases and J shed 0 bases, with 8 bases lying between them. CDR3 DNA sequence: TGTGCCAGCAGTTTAAACAGAGATAGCAATCAGCCCCAGCATTTT. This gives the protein CASSLNRDSNQPQHF.

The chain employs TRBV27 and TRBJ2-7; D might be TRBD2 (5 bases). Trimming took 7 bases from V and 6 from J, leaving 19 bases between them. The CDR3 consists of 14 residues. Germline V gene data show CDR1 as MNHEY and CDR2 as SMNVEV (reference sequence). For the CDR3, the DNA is TGTGCCAGCACAGCGGTGTCTAGTTTTTCCGAGCAGTACTTC. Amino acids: CASTAVSSFSEQYF.

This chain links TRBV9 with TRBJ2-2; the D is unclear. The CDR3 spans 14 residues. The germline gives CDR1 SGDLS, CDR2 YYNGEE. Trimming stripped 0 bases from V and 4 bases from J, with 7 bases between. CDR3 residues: CASSVEGTTGELFF. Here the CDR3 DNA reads TGTGCCAGCAGCGTAGAGGGTACCACCGGGGAGCTGTTTTTT.

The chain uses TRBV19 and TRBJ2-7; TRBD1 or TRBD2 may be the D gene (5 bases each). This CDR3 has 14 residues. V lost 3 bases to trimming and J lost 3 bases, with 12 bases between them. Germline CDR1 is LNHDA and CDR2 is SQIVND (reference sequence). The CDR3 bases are TGTGCCAGTAGTATCCGGGACGGATTCTACGAGCAGTACTTC. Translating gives CASSIRDGFYEQYF.

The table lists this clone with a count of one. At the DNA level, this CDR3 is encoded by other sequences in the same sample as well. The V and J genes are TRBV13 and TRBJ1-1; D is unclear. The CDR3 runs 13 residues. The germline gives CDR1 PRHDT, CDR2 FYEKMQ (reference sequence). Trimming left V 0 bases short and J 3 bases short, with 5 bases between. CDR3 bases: TGTGCCAGCAGCTTAGGCGGGGACACTGAAGCTTTCTTT. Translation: CASSLGGDTEAFF.

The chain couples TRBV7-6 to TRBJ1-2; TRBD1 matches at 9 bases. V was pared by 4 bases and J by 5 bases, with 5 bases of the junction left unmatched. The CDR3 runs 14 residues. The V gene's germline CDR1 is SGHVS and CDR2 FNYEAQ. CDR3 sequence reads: CASSSLTGGYGYTF. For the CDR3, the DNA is TGTGCCAGCAGCTCGCTGACAGGGGGGTATGGCTACACCTTC.

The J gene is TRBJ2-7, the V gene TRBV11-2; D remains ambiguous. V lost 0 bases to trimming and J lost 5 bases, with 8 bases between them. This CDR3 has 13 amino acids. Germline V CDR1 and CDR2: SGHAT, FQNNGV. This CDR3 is CASSLEPQNEQYF. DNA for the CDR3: TGTGCCAGCAGCTTAGAACCCCAGAACGAGCAGTACTTC.

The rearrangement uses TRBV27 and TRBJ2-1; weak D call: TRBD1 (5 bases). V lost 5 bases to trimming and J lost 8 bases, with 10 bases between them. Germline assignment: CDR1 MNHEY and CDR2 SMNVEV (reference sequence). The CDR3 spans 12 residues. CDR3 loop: CASSTWGDEQFF. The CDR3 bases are TGTGCCAGCAGTACTTGGGGCGATGAGCAGTTCTTC.

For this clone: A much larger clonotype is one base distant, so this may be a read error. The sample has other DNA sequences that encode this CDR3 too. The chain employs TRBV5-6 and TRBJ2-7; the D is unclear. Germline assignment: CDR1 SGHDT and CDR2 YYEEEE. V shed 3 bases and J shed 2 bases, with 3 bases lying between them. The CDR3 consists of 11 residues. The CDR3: CASSSAYEQYF. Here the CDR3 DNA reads TGTGCCAGCAGCTCAGCCTACGAGCAGTACTTC.

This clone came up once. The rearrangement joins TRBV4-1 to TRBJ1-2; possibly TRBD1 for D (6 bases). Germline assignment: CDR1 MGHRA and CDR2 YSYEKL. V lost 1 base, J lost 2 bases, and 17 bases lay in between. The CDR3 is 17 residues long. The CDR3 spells CASSQAGSPQGNYGYTF. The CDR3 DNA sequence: TGCGCCAGCAGCCAAGCGGGGTCCCCACAGGGCAACTATGGCTACACCTTC.

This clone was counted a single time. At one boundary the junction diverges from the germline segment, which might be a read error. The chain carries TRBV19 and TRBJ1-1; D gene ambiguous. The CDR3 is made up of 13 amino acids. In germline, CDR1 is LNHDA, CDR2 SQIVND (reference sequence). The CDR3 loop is CASTQVGTAEAFF. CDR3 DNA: TGTGCCAGTACCCAGGTTGGCACAGCTGAGGCTTTCTTT.

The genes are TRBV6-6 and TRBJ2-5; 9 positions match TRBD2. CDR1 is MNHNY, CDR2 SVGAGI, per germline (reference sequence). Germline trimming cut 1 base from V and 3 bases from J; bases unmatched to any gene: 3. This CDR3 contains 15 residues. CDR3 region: CASSYWREGKETQYF. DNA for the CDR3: TGTGCCAGCAGTTACTGGCGGGAGGGTAAAGAGACCCAGTACTTC.

Written as DNA, the CDR3 is TGTGCCAGTAGGTGGGTAGCATACGAGCAGTACTTC. Translation: CASRWVAYEQYF. The chain employs TRBV19 and TRBJ2-7; D not resolved. CDR3 length: 12 residues. Trimming cost V 6 bases and J 4 bases, with 10 bases left between them. CDR1 and CDR2 (germline): LNHDA, SQIVND (reference sequence).

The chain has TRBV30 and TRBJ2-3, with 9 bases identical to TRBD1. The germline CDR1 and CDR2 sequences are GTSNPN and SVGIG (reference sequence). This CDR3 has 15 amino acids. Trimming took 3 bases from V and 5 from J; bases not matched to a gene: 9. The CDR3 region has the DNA TGTGCCTGGAGCCTCCAGACAGGGGGAATAGATACGCAGTATTTT. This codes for CAWSLQTGGIDTQYF.

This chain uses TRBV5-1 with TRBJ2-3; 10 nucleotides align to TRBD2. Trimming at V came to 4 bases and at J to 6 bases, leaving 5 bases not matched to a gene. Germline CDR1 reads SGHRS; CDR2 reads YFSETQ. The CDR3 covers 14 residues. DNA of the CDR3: TGCGCCAGCAGCGCTAGCGGGAGAGATGATACGCAGTATTTT. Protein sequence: CASSASGRDDTQYF.

This CDR3 is CASSAGTSGANVLTF. The CDR3 bases are TGTGCCAGCAGCGCGGGGACATCTGGGGCCAACGTCCTGACTTTC. The genes are TRBV9 and TRBJ2-6, with TRBD1 as a possible D gene (6 bases). The V gene's germline CDR1 is SGDLS and CDR2 YYNGEE. Trimming cost V 3 bases and J 1 base, with 8 bases left between them. This CDR3 has 15 amino acids.

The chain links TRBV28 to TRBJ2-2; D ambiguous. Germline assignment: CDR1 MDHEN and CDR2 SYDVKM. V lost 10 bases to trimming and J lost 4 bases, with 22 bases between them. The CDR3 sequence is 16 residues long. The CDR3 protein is CATALGELRGTGELFF. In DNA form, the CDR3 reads TGTGCCACCGCTCTAGGCGAGCTCCGAGGCACCGGGGAGCTGTTTTTT.

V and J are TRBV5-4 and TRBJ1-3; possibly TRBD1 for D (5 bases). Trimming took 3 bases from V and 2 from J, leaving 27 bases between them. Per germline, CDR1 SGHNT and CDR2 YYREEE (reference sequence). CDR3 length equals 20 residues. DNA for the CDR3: TGTGCCAGCAGCTCCCGTGGGGGGATACCTATCATAGGAGCTGGAAACACCATATATTTT. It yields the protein CASSSRGGIPIIGAGNTIYF.